This entry lists 5 T cell receptor beta chains sequenced from one sample in a study of CD8+CD57+ T cells in acquired aplastic anemia. Genomic DNA acted as the template from which TCR beta VDJ combination and CDR3 sequence profiling were carried out. Via MiXCR, TCRdb re-called the reads, giving one row per CDR3 protein. The sample includes 160,000 or so distinct CDR3 sequences, more than 45% of them seen just once. The patients chosen for sequencing had shown expansion of CD8+CD57+ cells (detected by flow cytometry). Sequences were obtained from sorted CD4+, CD8+, or CD8+CD57+ T cells (not recorded which) from PBMCs. The receptors were sampled from a human donor with aplastic anemia.

This chain links TRBV27 with TRBJ2-5; 8 positions match TRBD1. The CDR3 is 11 residues long. The V segment lost 11 bases and the J segment 5 bases; nucleotides outside the gene matches: 4. Germline lookup yields CDR1 MNHEY and CDR2 SMNVEV (reference sequence). This CDR3 is CAGQGQETQYF. CDR3 sequence (DNA): TGTGCCGGACAGGGACAGGAGACCCAGTACTTC.

This clonotype appeared once. The CDR3 here is CSARDLGNQPQHF. CDR3 coding DNA: TGCAGTGCTAGAGACCTGGGGAATCAGCCCCAGCATTTT. The chain combines TRBV20-1 with TRBJ1-5; D gene uncertain. Germline CDR1 DFQATT, CDR2 SNEGSKA (reference sequence). V dropped 0 bases and J dropped 4 bases, with 7 bases sitting between them. The CDR3 sequence is 13 residues long.

The V gene is TRBV24-1, the J gene TRBJ1-2; the D is unclear. The germline V gene encodes CDR1 KGHDR and CDR2 SFDVKD. Deletions cut 0 bases from V and 5 bases from J, with 6 bases between. This CDR3 has 13 amino acids. As DNA, the CDR3 is TGTGCCACCAGTGATTTGCACGGGTATGGCTACACCTTC. This encodes CATSDLHGYGYTF.

The chain employs TRBV25-1 and TRBJ2-1; tentative D call: TRBD1 (5 bases). The CDR3 sequence is 15 residues long. Trimming shortened V by 5 bases and J by 4 bases, and 15 bases separated the two germline ends. Germline V gene sequence: CDR1 MGHDK, CDR2 SYGVNS. Here the CDR3 reads CASSSGHRPYNEQFF. In nucleotides, the CDR3 is TGTGCCAGCAGTTCAGGGCATAGGCCGTACAATGAGCAGTTCTTC.

This clonotype was seen at least ten times. The CDR3 DNA sequence: TGTGCCAGTAGTCCGGTGGCAGGGGTACACGAGCAGTACTTC. Amino acids: CASSPVAGVHEQYF. The V call is TRBV19, the J call TRBJ2-7, with D possibly being TRBD1 (6 bases). The V gene's germline CDR1 is LNHDA and CDR2 SQIVND (reference sequence). The CDR3 totals 14 residues. V lost 5 bases to trimming and J lost 5 bases, with 16 bases between them.